These 4 T cell receptor beta chains were all obtained from the same sample, sequenced in a study of identical twins. Via MiXCR, TCRdb re-called the 5' RACE reads, giving one row per CDR3 protein. Among under 450,000 distinct CDR3 sequences listed, around 20% were seen once. Sequenced: naive T cells sorted from blood. The receptors derive from a man aged 50-60 years in good health.

This clonotype has more than one count but fewer than ten. The chain joins TRBV20-1 to TRBJ2-1; D might be TRBD1 or TRBD2, each matching 5 bases. The CDR3 has 16 residues. Germline CDR1 and CDR2: DFQATT and SNEGSKA (reference sequence). The V and J ends lost 1 base and 4 bases respectively, with 17 bases between them. The CDR3 coding sequence is TGCAGTGCTAGAGTTGCTGGGGGAAGAGGATACAATGAGCAGTTCTTC. It is translated as CSARVAGGRGYNEQFF.

The J gene is TRBJ2-7, the V gene TRBV6-2 or TRBV6-3; 12 nucleotides align to TRBD2. The germline V gene encodes CDR1 MNHEY and CDR2 SVGEGT. Germline trimming cut 5 bases from V and 3 bases from J; bases unmatched to any gene: 5. The CDR3 consists of 15 residues. The CDR3 bases are TGTGCCAGCAGTAGACTAGCGGGAGTGGACTACGAGCAGTACTTC. As protein: CASSRLAGVDYEQYF.

There are a few counts of this clonotype. The chain uses TRBV7-9 and TRBJ2-3; 11 nucleotides agree with TRBD2. Trimming removed 5 bases from V and 7 bases from J; junction bases left unmatched: 11. This CDR3 comprises 16 residues. Germline-derived CDR1 and CDR2 are SEHNR and FQNEAQ (reference sequence). The CDR3 DNA reads as TGTGCCAGCAGCGATAGTAGCGGGAGGGCCACTCATACGCAGTATTTT. Translation gives CASSDSSGRATHTQYF.

This clonotype was seen many times. This chain links TRBV6-5 with TRBJ2-1, with 11 bases matching TRBD1. Germline V gene sequence: CDR1 MNHEY, CDR2 SVGAGI. The CDR3 totals 17 residues. The ends lost 4 bases at V and 0 bases at J; junction bases unmatched: 5. The CDR3 protein is CASSLTGTGGSYNEQFF. The CDR3 coding sequence is TGTGCCAGCAGTTTAACCGGGACAGGGGGCTCCTACAATGAGCAGTTCTTC.